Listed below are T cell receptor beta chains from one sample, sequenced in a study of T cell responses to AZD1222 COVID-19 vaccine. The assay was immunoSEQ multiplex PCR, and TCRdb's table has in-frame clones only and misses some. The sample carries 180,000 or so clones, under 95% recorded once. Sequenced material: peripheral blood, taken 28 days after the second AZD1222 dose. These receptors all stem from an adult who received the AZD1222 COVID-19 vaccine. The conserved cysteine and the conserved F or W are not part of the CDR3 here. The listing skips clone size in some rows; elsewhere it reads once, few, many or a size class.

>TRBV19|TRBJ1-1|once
ASSAGTWGTEAF
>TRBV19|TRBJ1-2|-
ASRGTADWDGYT
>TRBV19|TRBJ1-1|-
ASSIVAATEAF
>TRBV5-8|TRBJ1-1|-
ASSFRVEGSGIFTPEAF
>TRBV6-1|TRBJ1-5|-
ASRPGINQPQH
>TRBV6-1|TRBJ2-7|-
ASSESGAYDRQY
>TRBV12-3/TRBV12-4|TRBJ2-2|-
AGRADTGELF
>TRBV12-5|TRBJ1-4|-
ASGNLSGKLF
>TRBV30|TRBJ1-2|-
AWSPRGDLGSYGYT
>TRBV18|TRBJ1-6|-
ASSGAADSPLH
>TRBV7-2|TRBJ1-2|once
ASRPEINYGYT
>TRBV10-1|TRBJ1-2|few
ASTRSPHRGPNYGYT
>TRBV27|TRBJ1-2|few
ASSPQSARNYGYT
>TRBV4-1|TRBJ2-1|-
ASSQEDYGGSYNEQF
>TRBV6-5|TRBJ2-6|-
ASRSISGANVLT
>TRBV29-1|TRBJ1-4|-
SVAGTGGGEKLF
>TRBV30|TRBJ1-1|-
AWSVVSGTEAF
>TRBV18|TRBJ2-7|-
ASSPRGYEQY
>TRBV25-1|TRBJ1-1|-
ASSENSRNTEAF
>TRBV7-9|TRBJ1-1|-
ANNPMWRGEDTEAF
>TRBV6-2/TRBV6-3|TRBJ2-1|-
ASSDGLAGVQF
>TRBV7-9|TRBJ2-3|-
ASSHPLDTQY
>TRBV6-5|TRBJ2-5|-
ASSPDSETQY
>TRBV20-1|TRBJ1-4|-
SASQLGGNEKLF
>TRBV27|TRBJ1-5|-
ASRDGQSNQPQH
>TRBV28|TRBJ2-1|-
ASAGGQREQF
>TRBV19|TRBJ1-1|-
ASREGTGYVGTEAF
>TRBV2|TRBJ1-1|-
ASSEGITEAF
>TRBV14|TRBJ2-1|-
ASSQGLAGLPGAYNEQF
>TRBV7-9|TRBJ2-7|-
ASSPLGGGASSYEQY
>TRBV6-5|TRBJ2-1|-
ASGRGGLYNEQF
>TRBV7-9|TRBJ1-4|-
ASSLQGRGRNEKLF
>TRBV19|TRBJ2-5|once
ASSPSQGGAETQY
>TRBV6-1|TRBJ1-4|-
ASSDGTGGQLF
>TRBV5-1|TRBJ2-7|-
ASRASGGRGEQY
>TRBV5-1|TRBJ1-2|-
ASSLSFSNYGYT
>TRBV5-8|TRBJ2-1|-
ASSLGGDSYNEQF
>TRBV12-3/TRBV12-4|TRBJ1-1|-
ASSSIRGHEAF